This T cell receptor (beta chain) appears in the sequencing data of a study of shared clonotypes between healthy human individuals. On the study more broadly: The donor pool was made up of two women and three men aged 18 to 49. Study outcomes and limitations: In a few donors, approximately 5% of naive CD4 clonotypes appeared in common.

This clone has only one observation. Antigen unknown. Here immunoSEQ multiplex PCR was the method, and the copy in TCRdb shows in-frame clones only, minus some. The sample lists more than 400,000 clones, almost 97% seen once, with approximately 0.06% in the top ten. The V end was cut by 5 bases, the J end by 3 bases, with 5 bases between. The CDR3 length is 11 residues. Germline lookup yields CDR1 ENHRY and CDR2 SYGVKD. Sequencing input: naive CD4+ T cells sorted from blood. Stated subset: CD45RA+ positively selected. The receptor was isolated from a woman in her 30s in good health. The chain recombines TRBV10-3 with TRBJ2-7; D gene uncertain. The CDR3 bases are TGTGCCATCAGTCAAGGCTACGAGCAGTACTTC. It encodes CAISQGYEQYF.